Listed below are T cell receptor beta chains from one sample, sequenced in a study of T cell responses to AZD1222 COVID-19 vaccine. Here immunoSEQ multiplex PCR was the method, and the copy in TCRdb shows in-frame clones only, minus some. The profile covers 65,000 to 70,000 clones, with around 78% appearing a single time and approximately 23% taken by the ten largest. The sample here was peripheral blood, taken 28 days after the second AZD1222 dose. The receptors shown here come from an adult who received the AZD1222 COVID-19 vaccine. CDR3s include the opening cysteine and the closing phenylalanine or tryptophan. The order of the fields is V gene, J gene, clone size, D gene, CDR3 protein. The D gene is left open where the match is weak. Size is omitted from some rows. Given values are once, few, many or a class for expanded clones.

v_gene: TRBV6-4
j_gene: TRBJ2-3
abundance: NA
d_gene: NA
CDR3aa: CASSMTGSLTDTQYF

v_gene: TRBV5-1
j_gene: TRBJ2-5
abundance: once
d_gene: TRBD1
CDR3aa: CASSLGTGPQETQYF

v_gene: TRBV21-1
j_gene: TRBJ2-3
abundance: NA
d_gene: NA
CDR3aa: CASSLRDRVPDTQYF

v_gene: TRBV23-1
j_gene: TRBJ2-7
abundance: NA
d_gene: TRBD1
CDR3aa: CASSQSRGSYEQYF

v_gene: TRBV19
j_gene: TRBJ2-1
abundance: NA
d_gene: TRBD2
CDR3aa: CASVERGGEQFF

v_gene: TRBV9
j_gene: TRBJ1-2
abundance: NA
d_gene: NA
CDR3aa: CASSTLLAEPNYGYTF

v_gene: TRBV13
j_gene: TRBJ1-2
abundance: NA
d_gene: TRBD1
CDR3aa: CASSAGQYGYTF

v_gene: TRBV4-1
j_gene: TRBJ1-5
abundance: NA
d_gene: NA
CDR3aa: CASSQDQGNRLQPQHF

v_gene: TRBV19
j_gene: TRBJ2-1
abundance: NA
d_gene: NA
CDR3aa: CASSKDNYNEQFF

v_gene: TRBV10-1
j_gene: TRBJ2-4
abundance: few
d_gene: TRBD1
CDR3aa: CASSEFIQGAAKNIQYF

v_gene: TRBV13
j_gene: TRBJ1-1
abundance: NA
d_gene: NA
CDR3aa: CASSLGAVNTEAFF

v_gene: TRBV7-9
j_gene: TRBJ2-7
abundance: NA
d_gene: TRBD1
CDR3aa: CASSLTGQRAEQYF

v_gene: TRBV3-1/TRBV3-2
j_gene: TRBJ1-2
abundance: NA
d_gene: NA
CDR3aa: CASSQGFNYGYTF

v_gene: TRBV19
j_gene: TRBJ1-1
abundance: NA
d_gene: NA
CDR3aa: CASSISRGQFEAFF

v_gene: TRBV2
j_gene: TRBJ2-3
abundance: NA
d_gene: NA
CDR3aa: CASRRGSTPDTQYF

v_gene: TRBV6-5
j_gene: TRBJ2-7
abundance: NA
d_gene: NA
CDR3aa: CASSPHKGGNEQYF

v_gene: TRBV12-3/TRBV12-4
j_gene: TRBJ2-1
abundance: NA
d_gene: NA
CDR3aa: CASSPPGTREQFF

v_gene: TRBV18
j_gene: TRBJ1-5
abundance: NA
d_gene: NA
CDR3aa: CASSRAHGTGGPQHF

v_gene: TRBV7-8
j_gene: TRBJ2-7
abundance: NA
d_gene: TRBD1
CDR3aa: CASSFRGTGSYEQYF

v_gene: TRBV11-2
j_gene: TRBJ1-6
abundance: NA
d_gene: NA
CDR3aa: CASSLAGGNSPLHF

v_gene: TRBV19
j_gene: TRBJ1-1
abundance: NA
d_gene: NA
CDR3aa: CASSFKRGGEAFF

v_gene: TRBV5-5
j_gene: TRBJ2-2
abundance: few
d_gene: NA
CDR3aa: CASSLPSSRGSGELFF